Following are 31 T cell receptor beta chains from one sample sequenced in a study of glioma-infiltrating T cells after dendritic cell vaccination. Some clones are missing from TCRdb's copy, which holds only in-frame ones; the method was immunoSEQ multiplex PCR. The sample lists tens of thousands of clones; roughly four fifths were seen once. The specimen was blood, collected before dendritic cell vaccination. The origin of the receptors is a human donor with glioblastoma.

This rearrangement joins TRBV11-2 to TRBJ2-7; 10 bases match TRBD2. The V gene's germline CDR1 is SGHAT and CDR2 FQNNGV. This CDR3 is built from 13 residues. The CDR3 sequence is CASSSQREGLQIV. The CDR3 DNA reads as TGTGCCAGCAGCTCTCAGCGGGAGGGCCTTCAAATCGTC.

The V call is TRBV5-1, the J call TRBJ2-5, with TRBD2 identical over 12 bases. The CDR3 sequence is 16 residues long. Germline trimming cut 0 bases from V and 4 bases from J; bases unmatched to any gene: 4. CDR1 is SGHRS and CDR2 is YFSETQ in the germline V gene. For the CDR3, the DNA is TGCGCCAGCAGCTTGGAAGGACTAGCGGGAATAGAGACCCAGTACTTC. Its translation is CASSLEGLAGIETQYF. Supplemented by reference TRBV5-1 and TRBJ2-5, the full variable domain reads KAGVTQTPRYLIKTRGQQVTLSCSPISGHRSVSWYQQTPGQGLQFLFEYFSETQRNKGNFPGRFSGRQFSNSRSEMNVSTLELGDSALYLCASSLEGLAGIETQYFGPGTRLLVL.

In its sample, this clone was seen once. DNA for the CDR3: TGTGCCAGCAGCCCCCAGTCTGCGGGGCTTTACAATGAGCAGTTCTTC. The encoded protein is CASSPQSAGLYNEQFF. The gene calls are TRBV7-9 and TRBJ2-1; possibly TRBD2 for D (6 bases). The CDR3 contains 16 residues. The V end was cut by 5 bases, the J end by 4 bases, with 18 bases between. Germline V gene data show CDR1 as SEHNR and CDR2 as FQNEAQ (reference sequence).

As DNA, the CDR3 is TGTGCCAGCTCTCTGGTCCCTAGCGGGAGTGTAGATACGCAGTATTTT. This translates into CASSLVPSGSVDTQYF. The chain is built from TRBV18 and TRBJ2-3; 10 nucleotides align to TRBD2. Germline CDR1 and CDR2: KGHSH and LQKENI. CDR3 size: 16 residues. V was clipped by 6 bases and J by 5 bases; unmatched bases: 11.

The chain recombines TRBV5-6 with TRBJ2-7; TRBD1 agrees at 8 bases. Germline-derived CDR1 and CDR2 are SGHDT and YYEEEE. The CDR3 length is 14 residues. V trimming: 0 bases; J trimming: 3 bases; junction bases outside the gene matches: 2. Here the CDR3 reads CASSLGQGNYEQYF. CDR3 bases: TGTGCCAGCAGCTTGGGACAGGGGAACTACGAGCAGTACTTC.

The rearrangement uses TRBV6-6 and TRBJ1-5; no clear D gene. The CDR3 sequence is 13 residues long. The V gene's germline CDR1 is MNHNY and CDR2 SVGAGI (reference sequence). With 8 bases removed from V and 3 bases from J, the gap between germline ends came to 11 bases. This CDR3 is CASVGGFNQPQHF. CDR3 DNA sequence: TGTGCCAGCGTAGGCGGGTTCAATCAGCCCCAGCATTTT.

This clone was counted a few times. The CDR3 protein is CASSDFSGNGADTQYF. CDR3 bases: TGTGCCAGCAGTGATTTTAGCGGGAATGGGGCAGATACGCAGTATTTT. The rearrangement links TRBV6-4 to TRBJ2-3; 8 bases fit TRBD2. CDR1 is MRHNA and CDR2 is SNTAGT in the germline V gene. The CDR3 is 16 residues long. J gave up 4 bases and V 3 bases, and 9 bases lay outside the gene matches.

The chain uses TRBV10-3 and TRBJ1-3, with D possibly TRBD1 on 5 matching bases. Germline CDR1 reads ENHRY; CDR2 reads SYGVKD. The length of the CDR3 is 18 residues. Trimming took off 0 bases at V and 2 bases at J, with 17 bases between the two ends. The CDR3 coding sequence is TGTGCCATCAGTGAGTCGGCAGGACACCCCTCTCCTGGAAACACCATATATTTT. Amino acid sequence: CAISESAGHPSPGNTIYF.

This clone has a single count. V usage is TRBV6-5 and J usage is TRBJ2-3; D might be TRBD2 (5 bases). CDR3 length: 14 amino acids. Trimming stripped 8 bases from V and 4 bases from J, with 16 bases between. Germline CDR1 MNHEY, CDR2 SVGAGI. CDR3 in amino acids: CASREGPGSDTQYF. The CDR3 nucleotides read TGTGCCAGCCGCGAGGGCCCTGGGTCAGATACGCAGTATTTT.

The CDR3: CASSYRGNLQLGEQFF. The CDR3 DNA sequence: TGTGCCAGCAGTTACAGGGGCAACCTACAATTGGGCGAGCAGTTCTTC. J is TRBJ2-1 and V is TRBV6-6; a possible D gene is TRBD1 (5 bases). V lost 2 bases and J 10 bases, leaving 21 bases between the germline ends. CDR1 is MNHNY, CDR2 SVGAGI, per germline (reference sequence). CDR3 length: 16 residues.

The chain combines TRBV4-2 with TRBJ2-3, with a possible D match to TRBD2 (7 bases). CDR3 length equals 17 residues. Trimming shortened V by 1 base and J by 5 bases, and 19 bases separated the two germline ends. Germline values: CDR1 LGHNA, CDR2 YNFKEQ. This CDR3 is CASSQGPRGGGGDTQYF. CDR3 in DNA: TGTGCCAGCAGCCAAGGTCCGAGGGGGGGCGGGGGAGATACGCAGTATTTT.

The rearrangement links TRBV2 to TRBJ2-1, with D unresolved. CDR3 length: 12 amino acids. Germline V CDR1 and CDR2: SNHLY, FYNNEI. V was shortened by 2 bases and J by 9 bases, with 8 bases between the two germline ends. CDR3 loop: CASSELEIEQFF. The CDR3 DNA follows: TGTGCCAGCAGTGAACTAGAGATTGAGCAGTTCTTC.

The chain links TRBV27 to TRBJ2-5; D might be TRBD2 (7 bases). The V gene's germline CDR1 is MNHEY and CDR2 SMNVEV (reference sequence). V lost 6 bases and J lost 9, with 23 bases in between. The CDR3 runs 15 residues. The CDR3 protein is CASRGAGGGDKAQYF. The CDR3 DNA reads TGTGCCAGCAGGGGGGCGGGCGGGGGCGATAAGGCCCAGTACTTC.

This clone showed up just a few times. The CDR3 region has the DNA TGTGCCAGCAGCCTCCGGGACAGCTCTGGAAACACCATATATTTT. It yields the protein CASSLRDSSGNTIYF. The chain combines TRBV9 with TRBJ1-3, with 7 bases identical to TRBD1. This CDR3 contains 15 residues. J was trimmed by 0 bases and V by 4 bases; bases with no gene match: 4. Germline CDR1 reads SGDLS; CDR2 reads YYNGEE.

This clone was seen only a few times. The chain links TRBV4-1 to TRBJ1-2, with a tentative D call TRBD1 (5 bases). The length of the CDR3 is 13 residues. V was clipped by 4 bases and J by 8 bases, with 14 bases between them. Germline-derived CDR1 and CDR2 are MGHRA and YSYEKL. This chain's CDR3 is CASSPGEWGGYTF. For the CDR3, the DNA is TGCGCCAGCAGCCCGGGGGAGTGGGGCGGCTACACCTTC.

The genes are TRBV5-1 and TRBJ1-5, with unresolved D. This CDR3 spans 14 amino acids. Germline loops: CDR1 SGHRS, CDR2 YFSETQ. V lost 0 bases and J lost 3, with 7 bases in between. The CDR3 here is CASSLGPPNQPQHF. CDR3 nucleotide sequence: TGCGCCAGCAGCTTGGGGCCCCCCAATCAGCCCCAGCATTTT.

The rearrangement joins TRBV5-5 to TRBJ1-5, with 7 bases matching TRBD1. The CDR3 is 14 residues long. Germline V gene lookup returns CDR1 SGHKS and CDR2 YYEKEE (reference sequence). Trimming at V came to 2 bases and at J to 4 bases, leaving 3 bases not matched to a gene. This CDR3 is CASSFGTANQPQHF. CDR3 in DNA: TGTGCCAGCAGCTTTGGGACAGCTAATCAGCCCCAGCATTTT.

The rearrangement joins TRBV10-2 to TRBJ1-1; a weak D match, TRBD1 (5 bases). Germline V gene data show CDR1 as WSHSY and CDR2 as SAAADI. Trimming stripped 2 bases from V and 8 bases from J, with 12 bases between. The CDR3 totals 13 residues. The CDR3 sequence: CASSETPSGEAFF. The CDR3 DNA sequence: TGCGCCAGCAGTGAGACCCCTTCAGGGGAAGCTTTCTTT.

The rearrangement joins TRBV5-1 to TRBJ2-2; 8 bases fit TRBD2. J gave up 2 bases and V 1 base, and 4 bases lay outside the gene matches. Germline V gene sequence: CDR1 SGHRS, CDR2 YFSETQ. This CDR3 has 16 amino acids. CDR3 nucleotide sequence: TGCGCCAGCAGCTTGATCGGGGGGGGCAACACCGGGGAGCTGTTTTTT. It yields the protein CASSLIGGGNTGELFF.

As for this clone: The same CDR3 is also encoded by other DNA sequences in this sample. The chain is built from TRBV10-3 and TRBJ1-2; D may be TRBD1 (5 bases). V lost 3 bases and J lost 4, with 12 bases in between. The CDR3 spans 14 residues. CDR1 is ENHRY, CDR2 SYGVKD, per germline. CDR3 sequence: CAISDQTVTYGYTF. The CDR3 DNA is TGTGCCATCAGTGATCAGACAGTAACCTATGGCTACACCTTC.

This rearrangement joins TRBV5-4 to TRBJ2-1, with 7 bases that match TRBD1. Germline values: CDR1 SGHNT, CDR2 YYREEE (reference sequence). Trimming removed 5 bases from V and 3 bases from J; junction bases left unmatched: 8. The CDR3 runs to 15 residues. The CDR3 here is CASRGGQALYNEQFF. Here the CDR3 DNA reads TGTGCCAGCAGGGGCGGACAGGCCCTCTACAATGAGCAGTTCTTC.

The chain is built from TRBV19 and TRBJ2-2; no firm D call. With 7 bases removed from V and 6 bases from J, the gap between germline ends came to 9 bases. CDR1 LNHDA and CDR2 SQIVND come from the germline V gene (reference sequence). The length of the CDR3 is 12 residues. This chain's CDR3 is CASTLRSGELFF. The CDR3 DNA sequence: TGTGCCAGTACCCTCCGTTCCGGGGAGCTGTTTTTT.

The chain carries TRBV4-2 and TRBJ1-1, with 7 bases aligning to TRBD1. Per the germline V gene, CDR1 is LGHNA and CDR2 is YNFKEQ. The CDR3 sequence is 14 residues long. V shed 5 bases, J shed 4 bases, and the junction held 7 bases outside the gene matches. This CDR3 reads CASSGDRASTEAFF. The CDR3 DNA is TGTGCCAGCAGCGGAGACAGGGCCTCCACTGAAGCTTTCTTT.

The V call is TRBV11-2, the J call TRBJ2-5; 13 nucleotides agree with TRBD2. Trimming cost V 5 bases and J 12 bases; bases outside gene matches: 9. CDR3 length: 14 residues. Germline V gene sequence: CDR1 SGHAT, CDR2 FQNNGV. CDR3 sequence: CASSNTGTSGVEYF. The CDR3 DNA reads as TGTGCCAGCAGCAACACCGGGACTAGCGGGGTTGAGTACTTC.

This clone was counted a few times. The chain combines TRBV19 with TRBJ2-5; 7 bases line up with TRBD2. Germline V gene data show CDR1 as LNHDA and CDR2 as SQIVND (reference sequence). V was pared by 3 bases and J by 6 bases, with 13 bases of the junction left unmatched. The CDR3 sequence is 16 residues long. CDR3 amino acids: CASSMRGGAGWKTQYF. CDR3 nucleotides: TGTGCCAGTAGTATGCGGGGAGGGGCGGGGTGGAAGACCCAGTACTTC.

The chain joins TRBV5-1 to TRBJ2-4; D perhaps matches TRBD1 (5 bases). The V end was cut by 0 bases, the J end by 0 bases, with 13 bases between. Germline V gene sequence: CDR1 SGHRS, CDR2 YFSETQ. The CDR3 is 17 residues long. In DNA form, the CDR3 reads TGCGCCAGCAGCTTGGGGAGACAGAATCTAGCCAAAAACATTCAGTACTTC. It yields the protein CASSLGRQNLAKNIQYF. The entire variable domain, with the rest obtained from reference TRBV5-1 and TRBJ2-4, is as follows: KAGVTQTPRYLIKTRGQQVTLSCSPISGHRSVSWYQQTPGQGLQFLFEYFSETQRNKGNFPGRFSGRQFSNSRSEMNVSTLELGDSALYLCASSLGRQNLAKNIQYFGAGTRLSVL.

The V gene is TRBV29-1, the J gene TRBJ1-2; D remains unclear. This CDR3 region has 12 residues. Trimming took off 4 bases at V and 6 bases at J, with 12 bases between the two ends. Germline assignment: CDR1 SQVTM and CDR2 ANQGSEA. The CDR3 sequence is CSVGAPTDGYTF. DNA for the CDR3: TGCAGCGTTGGTGCCCCTACCGATGGCTACACCTTC.

The rearrangement links TRBV9 to TRBJ1-1; 7 bases map to TRBD1. The CDR3 is 12 residues long. CDR1 and CDR2 (germline): SGDLS, YYNGEE. Germline trimming cut 3 bases from V and 9 bases from J; bases unmatched to any gene: 5. The CDR3 protein is CASSGLTGKAFF. As DNA, the CDR3 is TGTGCCAGCAGCGGTTTGACAGGGAAAGCTTTCTTT.

In DNA form, the CDR3 reads TGTGCCAGCTCGCTAACGACCGGACAGGGGGCGCGGCGGGAGCTGTTTTTT. Protein sequence: CASSLTTGQGARRELFF. The rearrangement uses TRBV18 and TRBJ2-2; 11 bases line up with TRBD1. V lost 6 bases and J lost 9; bases outside the gene matches: 15. The V gene's germline CDR1 is KGHSH and CDR2 LQKENI. The CDR3 sequence is 17 residues long.

The sample holds a few counts of this clone. This chain connects TRBV19 to TRBJ2-1, with 12 bases identical to TRBD2. Germline V gives CDR1 LNHDA, CDR2 SQIVND (reference sequence). The CDR3 loop spans 17 amino acids. Trimming took 2 bases from V and 7 from J; bases not matched to a gene: 9. DNA of the CDR3: TGTGCCAGTAGTATATATGCTAGCGGGAGGGCCTGGAATGAGCAGTTCTTC. Its translation is CASSIYASGRAWNEQFF.

The chain links TRBV5-6 to TRBJ2-1; 8 nucleotides match TRBD1. Germline CDR1 and CDR2: SGHDT and YYEEEE. There are 17 residues in the CDR3. V lost 0 bases to trimming and J lost 4 bases; unmatched junction nucleotides: 9. CDR3 sequence (DNA): TGTGCCAGCAGCTTGGCAATTAGGACAGGGCCTTACAATGAGCAGTTCTTC. Translation gives CASSLAIRTGPYNEQFF. The variable domain in full, with the rest retrieved from reference TRBV5-6 and TRBJ2-1, is DAGVTQSPTHLIKTRGQQVTLRCSPKSGHDTVSWYQQALGQGPQFIFQYYEEEERQRGNFPDRFSGHQFPNYSSELNVNALLLGDSALYLCASSLAIRTGPYNEQFFGPGTRLTVL.